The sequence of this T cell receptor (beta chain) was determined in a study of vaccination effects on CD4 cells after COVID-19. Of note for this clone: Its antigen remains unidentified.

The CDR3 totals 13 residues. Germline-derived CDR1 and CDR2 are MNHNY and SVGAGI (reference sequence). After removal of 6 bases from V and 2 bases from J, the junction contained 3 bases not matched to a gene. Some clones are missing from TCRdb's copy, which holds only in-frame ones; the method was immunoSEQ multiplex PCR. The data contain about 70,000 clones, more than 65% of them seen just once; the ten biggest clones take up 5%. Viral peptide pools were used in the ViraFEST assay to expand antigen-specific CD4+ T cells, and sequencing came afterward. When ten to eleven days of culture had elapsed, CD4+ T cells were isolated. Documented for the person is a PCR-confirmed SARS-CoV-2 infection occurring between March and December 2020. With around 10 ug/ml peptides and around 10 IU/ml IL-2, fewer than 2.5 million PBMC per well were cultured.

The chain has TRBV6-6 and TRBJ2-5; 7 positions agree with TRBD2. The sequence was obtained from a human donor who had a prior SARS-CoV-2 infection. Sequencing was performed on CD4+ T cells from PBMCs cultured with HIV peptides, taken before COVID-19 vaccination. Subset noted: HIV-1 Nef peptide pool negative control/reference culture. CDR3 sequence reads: CASRASGQETQYF. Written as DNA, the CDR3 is TGTGCCAGCAGGGCTAGCGGACAAGAGACCCAGTACTTC.